This T cell receptor beta chain was recorded in a study of T cell responses to AZD1222 COVID-19 vaccine. The germline gives CDR1 LGHDT, CDR2 YNNKEL (reference sequence). This CDR3 region has 17 residues. Trimming removed 5 bases from V and 2 bases from J; junction bases left unmatched: 8. Combined were second doses at about 4 or about 12 weeks. As regards this clone: What it binds is unknown.

The table came from immunoSEQ multiplex PCR; TCRdb's copy has only in-frame clones and leaves some out. The sample includes almost 95,000 clones, 85% of them seen just once. General study results and limits: Vaccine-associated CD4 TCRs ranged over spike, dominating at 160-218 and 743-854. Only a handful of AZD1222 recipients were seropositive at baseline. Mostly white British, mostly female donors; authors suggested clonal diversity may be underestimated.

The chain links TRBV3-1 (or the pseudogene TRBV3-2) to TRBJ2-1, with 11 bases matching TRBD2. This clonotype was sampled from an adult who received the AZD1222 COVID-19 vaccine. The sample in question was peripheral blood, obtained 28 days after the second AZD1222 dose. The CDR3 DNA is TGTGCCAGCAGCGCACTAGCGGGGGTCCCCCCCTACAATGAGCAGTTCTTC. Residues: CASSALAGVPPYNEQFF.